The 22 T cell receptor beta chains given below trace back to one sample, sequenced in a study of cytomegalovirus exposure and HLA in healthy donors. This table comes from immunoSEQ multiplex PCR, and its TCRdb copy is limited to in-frame clones, with some not included. The table lists roughly 330,000 clones, roughly 87% of them singletons, with about 1.2% in the top ten. Sequencing input: PBMCs. These TCRs come from a woman under 40 in good health and CMV-seropositive.

This clone is a singleton in its sample. The chain's CDR3 is CASSSGQRGETQYF. CDR3 nucleotide sequence: TGTGCCAGCAGTTCGGGCCAGAGGGGAGAGACCCAGTACTTC. This sequence joins TRBV27 and TRBJ2-5; D could derive from TRBD1 or TRBD2 (5 bases each). The CDR3 is made up of 14 amino acids. Germline loops: CDR1 MNHEY, CDR2 SMNVEV (reference sequence). V was pared by 4 bases and J by 4 bases, with 13 bases between.

The J gene is TRBJ1-2, the V gene TRBV2; a weak D match, TRBD1 (5 bases). Germline V gives CDR1 SNHLY, CDR2 FYNNEI. V gave up 7 bases and J gave up 1 base, with 10 bases separating them. This CDR3 is built from 13 residues. CDR3 bases: TGTGCCAGCACCTTTGACAGTAACTATGGCTACACCTTC. This encodes CASTFDSNYGYTF.

The chain uses TRBV30 and TRBJ2-3, with unresolved D. The CDR3 sequence is 15 residues long. Trimming shortened V by 8 bases and J by 3 bases, and 21 bases separated the two germline ends. The germline V gene encodes CDR1 GTSNPN and CDR2 SVGIG (reference sequence). The CDR3 loop is CAGKWNLAGTDTQYF. The CDR3 DNA reads as TGTGCCGGAAAATGGAATTTAGCCGGGACAGATACGCAGTATTTT.

The rearrangement links TRBV2 to TRBJ1-1, with 8 positions matching TRBD1. J was trimmed by 3 bases and V by 6 bases; bases with no gene match: 3. CDR3 size: 13 residues. Germline V gives CDR1 SNHLY, CDR2 FYNNEI. This CDR3 reads CASSGQGYTEAFF. The CDR3 coding sequence is TGTGCCAGCAGCGGACAGGGATACACTGAAGCTTTCTTT. The whole variable domain, filled in from reference TRBV2 and TRBJ1-1, reads EPEVTQTPSHQVTQMGQEVILRCVPISNHLYFYWYRQILGQKVEFLVSFYNNEISEKSEIFDDQFSVERPDGSNFTLKIRSTKLEDSAMYFCASSGQGYTEAFFGQGTRLTVV.

This chain joins TRBV9 and TRBJ1-1; a weak D match, TRBD1 (6 bases). CDR1 and CDR2 from the germline V gene are SGDLS and YYNGEE. This CDR3 spans 15 amino acids. The ends were cut back, 0 bases at V and 4 bases at J, with 13 bases in the middle. CDR3 amino acids: CASSVGGLRGTEAFF. The CDR3 nucleotides are TGTGCCAGCAGCGTAGGGGGGCTCCGGGGCACTGAAGCTTTCTTT.

The chain uses TRBV4-3 and TRBJ2-1, with D maybe TRBD2 (5 bases). Trimming cost V 0 bases and J 7 bases, with 13 bases left between them. Germline V CDR1 and CDR2: LGHNA, YSLEER. CDR3 size: 15 residues. CDR3 in DNA: TGCGCCAGCAGCCAAGATTTCAGACTAATAAATGAGCAGTTCTTC. Its protein product is CASSQDFRLINEQFF.

The chain is built from TRBV5-4 and TRBJ2-7; TRBD1 aligns across 8 bases. Trimming took 0 bases from V and 6 from J; bases not matched to a gene: 17. Germline assignment: CDR1 SGHNT and CDR2 YYREEE (reference sequence). The CDR3 is 18 amino acids. CDR3 in DNA: TGTGCCAGCAGCTTGGGTATTGTTCAGGGGGCGTATGGGAGCGAGCAGTACTTC. Residues: CASSLGIVQGAYGSEQYF.

In this sample, this clone turned up once. The V call is TRBV5-1, the J call TRBJ1-5, with 9 bases lining up with TRBD1. From germline, CDR1 is SGHRS and CDR2 YFSETQ. The CDR3 spans 14 residues. The V segment lost 3 bases and the J segment 4 bases; nucleotides outside the gene matches: 2. The CDR3 DNA follows: TGCGCCAGCAGCTCGACAGGGGGAAATCAGCCCCAGCATTTT. It yields the protein CASSSTGGNQPQHF.

The chain is built from TRBV28 and TRBJ2-5; TRBD1 agrees at 9 bases. Germline CDR1 reads MDHEN; CDR2 reads SYDVKM. The trim removed 6 bases at V and 5 bases at J, leaving 7 bases unmatched. This CDR3 spans 14 amino acids. CDR3 sequence: CASSDPDRGETQYF. CDR3 nucleotide sequence: TGTGCCAGCAGCGATCCCGACAGGGGGGAGACCCAGTACTTC.

The chain joins TRBV4-1 to TRBJ2-1, with D maybe TRBD2 (6 bases). The CDR3 loop spans 15 amino acids. The germline gives CDR1 MGHRA, CDR2 YSYEKL. Trimming left V 4 bases short and J 8 bases short, with 18 bases between. CDR3 loop: CASSLRDSGKDEQFF. The CDR3 DNA reads as TGCGCCAGCAGCCTCCGGGACTCAGGGAAGGATGAGCAGTTCTTC.

V and J are TRBV28 and TRBJ1-5, with D perhaps TRBD1 (6 bases). Trimming stripped 3 bases from V and 1 base from J, with 10 bases between. Germline V gene sequence: CDR1 MDHEN, CDR2 SYDVKM. The CDR3 extends over 15 amino acids. The CDR3 bases are TGTGCCAGCAGTTTCCCTGGACAGAGCAATCAGCCCCAGCATTTT. Protein product: CASSFPGQSNQPQHF.

Remarks on this clone: Other nucleotide sequences in the sample specify the same CDR3. The V call is TRBV28, the J call TRBJ2-7, with TRBD1 matching 7 bases. CDR3 length: 15 residues. Germline loops: CDR1 MDHEN, CDR2 SYDVKM. Trimming removed 5 bases from V and 1 base from J; junction bases left unmatched: 8. CDR3 region: CASSLRGQRSYEQYF. CDR3 bases: TGTGCCAGCAGTCTCAGGGGACAGAGGTCCTACGAGCAGTACTTC.

The J gene is TRBJ2-1, the V gene TRBV7-7; 11 bases line up with TRBD2. The CDR3 is 13 amino acids. Germline V gene lookup returns CDR1 SSHAT and CDR2 FNYEAQ (reference sequence). The V and J ends lost 5 bases and 9 bases, in that order; junction bases with no gene match: 3. CDR3 in amino acids: CASSVGTSGEQFF. In DNA form, the CDR3 reads TGTGCCAGCAGCGTCGGGACTAGCGGTGAGCAGTTCTTC. Based on the CDR3 plus reference TRBV7-7 and TRBJ2-1, the full variable domain is GAGVSQSPRYKVTKRGQDVTLRCDPISSHATLYWYQQALGQGPEFLTYFNYEAQPDKSGLPSDRFSAERPEGSISTLTIQRTEQRDSAMYRCASSVGTSGEQFFGPGTRLTVL.

The chain employs TRBV7-9 and TRBJ1-2; D is possibly TRBD1 (6 bases). Per germline, CDR1 SEHNR and CDR2 FQNEAQ (reference sequence). The CDR3 totals 15 residues. V lost 8 bases and J lost 5, with 21 bases in between. The CDR3 region has the DNA TGTGCCAGCTCGCCCGGGGGGCCCTTGTTGTATGGCTACACCTTC. Its protein is CASSPGGPLLYGYTF.

This chain connects TRBV29-1 to TRBJ2-7; D is undetermined. The length of the CDR3 is 11 residues. CDR1 is SQVTM, CDR2 ANQGSEA, per germline. Trimming took 4 bases from V and 4 from J, leaving 8 bases between them. CDR3 residues: CSVGTVYEQYF. The CDR3 bases are TGCAGCGTTGGAACTGTATACGAGCAGTACTTC.

Comment on this clone: At one end, the junction sequence differs from germline, possibly due to a read error. The genes are TRBV5-1 and TRBJ1-2; D unresolved. The CDR3 totals 11 residues. Germline CDR1 is SGHRS and CDR2 is YFSETQ. In DNA, the CDR3 is TGCGCCAGCAGCTTGGGCGGCCTATACAGCTTC. The encoded protein is CASSLGGLYSF.

The CDR3 region has the DNA TGTGCCAGCAGTTACGAGATCACCGGGGAGCTGTTTTTT. Translation: CASSYEITGELFF. The rearrangement joins TRBV6-5 to TRBJ2-2; unclear D gene. This CDR3 contains 13 residues. The V end was cut by 2 bases, the J end by 4 bases, with 5 bases between. Germline V gene lookup returns CDR1 MNHEY and CDR2 SVGAGI.

This chain uses TRBV4-1 with TRBJ2-5, with D possibly being TRBD2 (5 bases). The germline V gene has CDR1 MGHRA and CDR2 YSYEKL. V lost 3 bases and J 11 bases, leaving 13 bases between the germline ends. This CDR3 has 12 amino acids. The CDR3 nucleotides read TGCGCCAGCAGCCATCGGGAAGGTTCACAGTACTTC. It encodes CASSHREGSQYF.

On this clone itself: The CDR3 does not close with the conserved phenylalanine or tryptophan, likely indicating a read error. The chain combines TRBV6-1 with TRBJ2-7; no reliable D call. This CDR3 contains 12 residues. With 5 bases removed from V and 6 bases from J, the gap between germline ends came to 11 bases. Looked up from germline, CDR1 is MNHNS and CDR2 is SASEGT. The CDR3 loop reads CASSYPLREQYL. The DNA of the CDR3 is TGTGCCAGCAGTTATCCCCTGCGCGAGCAGTACCTC.

This rearrangement joins TRBV5-1 to TRBJ1-2; TRBD1 is a possible D gene (6 bases). V was pared by 4 bases and J by 4 bases, with 14 bases between. The germline V gene encodes CDR1 SGHRS and CDR2 YFSETQ. The CDR3 sequence is 14 residues long. The CDR3 protein is CASSKDSGLYGYTF. The CDR3 DNA is TGCGCCAGCAGCAAGGACAGCGGGCTCTATGGCTACACCTTC.

This chain links TRBV27 with TRBJ2-7; the D gene is possibly TRBD2 (5 bases). V lost 2 bases and J 3 bases, leaving 11 bases between the germline ends. Germline V gene lookup returns CDR1 MNHEY and CDR2 SMNVEV (reference sequence). This CDR3 contains 14 residues. The CDR3 protein is CASSLEGWGYEQYF. CDR3 nucleotides: TGTGCCAGCAGTTTAGAGGGTTGGGGCTACGAGCAGTACTTC.

The gene calls are TRBV25-1 and TRBJ2-2, with no clear D. The ends were cut back, 0 bases at V and 5 bases at J, with 1 base in the middle. The germline gives CDR1 MGHDK, CDR2 SYGVNS. This CDR3 has 12 amino acids. CDR3 in amino acids: CASSEYTGELFF. As DNA, the CDR3 is TGTGCCAGCAGTGAATATACCGGGGAGCTGTTTTTT.